One and the same sample provided the 30 T cell receptor beta chains below, sequenced in a study of human T cells and chemical hapten exposure. Each CDR3 protein is one row after TCRdb ran MiXCR on the RACE reads. The sample carries 65,000 to 70,000 distinct CDR3 sequences, approximately 10% recorded once. Time point indicated: pre-sensitization, week 0. The treatment was: therapeutic diphenylcyclopropenone sensitization with weekly scalp DPC. This specimen consisted of whole blood, obtained in connection with sensitization to the hapten diphenylcyclopropenone (DPC). The receptor set was obtained from a woman between 45 and 60 years old with alopecia areata. Some clones in this sample may be carry-over from other donors' samples.

This clonotype was found a few times. The gene calls are TRBV4-3 and TRBJ2-1; D possibly matches TRBD1 or TRBD2 (5 bases each). Germline V gives CDR1 LGHNA, CDR2 YSLEER. The CDR3 length is 18 residues. V lost 0 bases and J lost 8, with 23 bases in between. The CDR3 sequence: CASSQDHQRGLRSDEQFF. The CDR3 nucleotides read TGCGCCAGCAGCCAAGATCATCAGAGGGGCCTAAGGAGTGATGAGCAGTTCTTC.

J is TRBJ1-1 and V is TRBV7-2; the D is unclear. Germline assignment: CDR1 SGHTA and CDR2 FQGNSA. The CDR3 runs 13 residues. The V and J ends lost 1 base and 6 bases respectively, with 9 bases between them. CDR3 protein: CASSLDQAAEAFF. The CDR3 DNA follows: TGTGCCAGCAGCTTAGACCAAGCCGCTGAAGCTTTCTTT.

The V gene is TRBV28, the J gene TRBJ1-4; no reliable D call. Per the germline V gene, CDR1 is MDHEN and CDR2 is SYDVKM. V was pared by 5 bases and J by 7 bases, with 14 bases between. The CDR3 spans 14 residues. The CDR3 reads CASSRIGIPEKLFF. For the CDR3, the DNA is TGTGCCAGCAGTCGCATAGGGATTCCTGAAAAACTGTTTTTT.

This clonotype was counted between two and nine times. The genes are TRBV18 and TRBJ2-3; tentatively, D is TRBD1 (5 bases). The CDR3 runs 15 residues. CDR1 and CDR2 (germline): KGHSH, LQKENI. Trimming stripped 4 bases from V and 2 bases from J, with 13 bases between. CDR3 in amino acids: CASSLQGVNTDTQYF. CDR3 nucleotides: TGTGCCAGCTCACTGCAGGGCGTAAACACAGATACGCAGTATTTT.

This clonotype was seen more than once but under ten times. A junction boundary mismatches the germline segment, possibly from a read error. CDR3 DNA: TGTGTCAGCAGCTTTAGAGGCGATCATGGCTACACCTTC. It encodes CVSSFRGDHGYTF. V is TRBV7-3 and J is TRBJ1-2; the D is unclear. The CDR3 totals 13 residues. Germline V CDR1 and CDR2: SGHTA, FQGTGA. Filled out from reference TRBV7-3 and TRBJ1-2, the complete variable domain reads GAGVSQTPSNKVTEKGKYVELRCDPISGHTALYWYRQSLGQGPEFLIYFQGTGAADDSGLPNDRFFAVRPEGSVSTLKIQRTERGDSAVYLCVSSFRGDHGYTFGSGTRLTVV.

This clonotype was recorded a few times. The J gene is TRBJ2-1, the V gene TRBV6-1; 8 bases line up with TRBD2. Germline V gene lookup returns CDR1 MNHNS and CDR2 SASEGT. The CDR3 runs to 15 residues. V lost 6 bases and J lost 5; bases outside the gene matches: 9. The chain's CDR3 is CASSPLAGPDNEQFF. The DNA of the CDR3 is TGTGCCAGCAGCCCCCTAGCGGGCCCCGACAATGAGCAGTTCTTC.

A remark on this clonotype: A single base separates this from a much larger clone, so it may be a read error. This sequence joins TRBV12-3 or TRBV12-4 and TRBJ1-2; 7 nucleotides line up with TRBD1. The CDR3 has 13 residues. The CDR3 bases are TGTGCCAGCAGGCCGACAGGGAACTATGGCTACTCCTTC. Translated: CASRPTGNYGYSF.

This clonotype was detected ten times or more. The chain couples TRBV7-2 to TRBJ2-7, with 9 positions matching TRBD2. J was trimmed by 7 bases and V by 1 base; bases with no gene match: 8. The CDR3 extends over 15 amino acids. Germline CDR1 reads SGHTA; CDR2 reads FQGNSA. The CDR3 reads CASSLGGGARREQYF. CDR3 bases: TGTGCCAGCAGCTTAGGCGGGGGGGCGCGTCGGGAGCAGTACTTC.

This clonotype was recorded many times. V usage is TRBV20-1 and J usage is TRBJ1-2; TRBD1 matches at 9 bases. The V gene end was trimmed by 6 bases and the J gene end by 2 bases; junction bases not matched to a gene: 10. The CDR3 totals 15 residues. The germline V gene encodes CDR1 DFQATT and CDR2 SNEGSKA (reference sequence). The CDR3 region is CSARPTGTGNYGYTF. As DNA, the CDR3 is TGCAGTGCCAGACCGACCGGGACAGGGAACTATGGCTACACCTTC.

This clonotype was detected many times. J is TRBJ1-5 and V is TRBV21-1. TRBV21-1 is a pseudogene. The CDR3 has 18 amino acids. Here the CDR3 DNA reads TGTGCCAGCAGCAAAGTGGGCAGCCACGAGCTTAGCAATCAGCCCCAGCATTTT. Translating gives CASSKVGSHELSNQPQHF.

This clonotype was detected ten times or more. The genes are TRBV12-3 or TRBV12-4 and TRBJ2-3, with D uncertain. Trimming cost V 2 bases and J 7 bases, with 10 bases left between them. The CDR3 loop spans 13 amino acids. For the CDR3, the DNA is TGTGCCAGCAGTTTATCTGGAGCGCATACGCAGTATTTT. Encoded protein: CASSLSGAHTQYF.

This clonotype was found many times. This chain uses TRBV6-2 or TRBV6-3 with TRBJ1-5; D call uncertain. The CDR3 sequence is 13 residues long. Germline V lookup: CDR1 MNHEY, CDR2 SVGEGT. The V and J ends lost 6 bases and 5 bases respectively, with 11 bases between them. CDR3 in DNA: TGTGCCAGCAGCTTTTGGGGTGATCAGCCCCAGCATTTT. Its protein product is CASSFWGDQPQHF.

The CDR3 loop reads CASTPSGGTDTQYF. CDR3 in DNA: TGTGCCAGCACCCCCAGCGGGGGCACAGATACGCAGTATTTT. V and J are TRBV28 and TRBJ2-3, with 7 bases identical to TRBD2. There are 14 residues in the CDR3. Germline-derived CDR1 and CDR2 are MDHEN and SYDVKM. The ends lost 7 bases at V and 1 base at J; junction bases unmatched: 5.

This clonotype was observed at least ten times. The chain carries TRBV10-2 and TRBJ1-1; D gene unclear. The V and J ends lost 2 bases and 4 bases respectively, with 11 bases between them. The CDR3 is made up of 14 amino acids. Germline CDR1 is WSHSY and CDR2 is SAAADI. The CDR3 here is CASSEATLFTEAFF. CDR3 DNA: TGCGCCAGCAGTGAGGCCACGTTATTCACTGAAGCTTTCTTT.

This clonotype was recorded many times. The chain has TRBV5-6 and TRBJ2-7; D tentatively reads TRBD1 or TRBD2 (6 bases each). The CDR3 is made up of 19 amino acids. Germline V gives CDR1 SGHDT, CDR2 YYEEEE. The V end was cut by 3 bases, the J end by 5 bases, with 30 bases between. CDR3 residues: CASSYVGVMDGGRVHEQYF. The CDR3 region has the DNA TGTGCCAGCAGCTACGTTGGAGTGATGGACGGGGGCAGGGTGCACGAGCAGTACTTC.

This clonotype was found a few times. An end of the junction does not agree with germline; a read error may underlie this. This sequence joins TRBV29-1 and TRBJ2-2, with 9 nucleotides matching TRBD1. Per the germline V gene, CDR1 is SQVTM and CDR2 is ANQGSEA. This CDR3 contains 15 residues. The CDR3 DNA sequence: TGCAGCGTTGAAGACACAGGGGGCAACACCGGGGAGCTGTTTTTC. This translates into CSVEDTGGNTGELFF.

The chain has TRBV7-2 and TRBJ1-4; D is uncertain. Germline V CDR1 and CDR2: SGHTA, FQGNSA. The CDR3 sequence is 17 residues long. Trimming removed 5 bases from V and 0 bases from J, with 16 bases in between. The CDR3 spells CASSVLPSGATNEKLFF. CDR3 coding DNA: TGTGCCAGCAGCGTACTGCCCAGCGGAGCAACTAATGAAAAACTGTTTTTT.

This clonotype was detected many times. The chain recombines TRBV18 with TRBJ1-2; TRBD1 is a possible D gene (5 bases). Trimming stripped 3 bases from V and 6 bases from J, with 20 bases between. The germline gives CDR1 KGHSH, CDR2 LQKENI. This CDR3 contains 16 residues. Written as DNA, the CDR3 is TGTGCCAGCTCACCGGGACGTAGGCTGGAGAGGGATGGCTACACCTTC. Translated: CASSPGRRLERDGYTF.

This clonotype occurred many times. J is TRBJ1-6 and V is TRBV4-2; D gene ambiguous. Per germline, CDR1 LGHNA and CDR2 YNFKEQ. Between the trimmed V and J ends, which lost 0 bases and 9 bases, there was a span of 15 bases. The CDR3 has 16 amino acids. In nucleotides, the CDR3 is TGTGCCAGCAGCCAAGATGCGGGCGACAACCTTTCACCCCTCCACTTT. This encodes CASSQDAGDNLSPLHF.

In this sample, this clonotype turned up many times. J is TRBJ1-6 and V is TRBV4-1; D is unclear. CDR1 and CDR2 (germline): MGHRA, YSYEKL. The V end lost 1 base, the J end lost 7 bases, and 11 bases lay between the germline ends. The CDR3 runs to 15 residues. The CDR3 is CASSQAVNGNSPLHF. CDR3 nucleotide sequence: TGCGCCAGCAGCCAAGCCGTGAATGGGAATTCACCCCTCCACTTT.

The chain has TRBV15 and TRBJ2-3; TRBD1 is a possible D gene (5 bases). The CDR3 loop spans 15 amino acids. Trimming removed 2 bases from V and 2 bases from J, with 11 bases in between. Germline loops: CDR1 LNHNV, CDR2 YYDKDF (reference sequence). CDR3 amino acids: CATSRRQRATDTQYF. In DNA, the CDR3 is TGTGCCACCAGCAGACGACAGAGAGCCACAGATACGCAGTATTTT.

The gene calls are TRBV11-2 and TRBJ2-7; D not resolved. Germline values: CDR1 SGHAT, CDR2 FQNNGV. V dropped 4 bases and J dropped 0 bases, with 25 bases sitting between them. The CDR3 consists of 19 residues. The CDR3 reads CASSSRGFFGSFISYEQYF. In nucleotides, the CDR3 is TGTGCCAGCAGCTCCCGAGGTTTTTTTGGGTCCTTCATCTCCTACGAGCAGTACTTC.

This chain connects TRBV7-2 to TRBJ1-1; D might be TRBD1 (6 bases). The CDR3 has 15 residues. Germline CDR1 and CDR2: SGHTA and FQGNSA. V dropped 4 bases and J dropped 7 bases, with 19 bases sitting between them. CDR3 residues: CASSSSVSGAGEAFF. DNA for the CDR3: TGTGCCAGCAGCTCCTCAGTTTCGGGGGCAGGTGAAGCTTTCTTT. The entire variable domain, with the rest obtained from reference TRBV7-2 and TRBJ1-1, is as follows: GAGVSQSPSNKVTEKGKDVELRCDPISGHTALYWYRQSLGQGLEFLIYFQGNSAPDKSGLPSDRFSAERTGGSVSTLTIQRTQQEDSAVYLCASSSSVSGAGEAFFGQGTRLTVV.

This clonotype was detected many times. This rearrangement joins TRBV7-9 to TRBJ2-5, with 7 bases identical to TRBD1. CDR3 length: 16 residues. The germline V gene has CDR1 SEHNR and CDR2 FQNEAQ (reference sequence). V lost 2 bases, J lost 2 bases, and 8 bases stayed unmatched. The CDR3 loop is CASSLNPSTGQETQYF. The CDR3 DNA sequence: TGTGCCAGCAGCTTAAACCCCTCGACAGGGCAAGAGACCCAGTACTTC.

The table lists this clonotype with many counts. The CDR3 reads CASSQDHGQITATNEKLFF. The CDR3 nucleotides read TGCGCCAGCAGCCAAGATCATGGACAAATCACTGCAACTAATGAAAAACTGTTTTTT. This chain uses TRBV4-3 with TRBJ1-4, with a weak D call TRBD1 (5 bases). V lost 0 bases, J lost 0 bases, and 17 bases lay in between. The CDR3 loop spans 19 amino acids. From germline, CDR1 is LGHNA and CDR2 YSLEER.

With respect to this clonotype: This may come from a read error, since a much larger clone is one base off. The chain combines TRBV7-2 with TRBJ1-1; D remains unclear. The V gene's germline CDR1 is SGHTA and CDR2 FQGNSA. V lost 2 bases, J lost 4 bases, and 14 bases lay in between. This CDR3 comprises 15 residues. The CDR3 region has the DNA TGTGCCAGCAGCTTAAGCCCCGGCCCCTGCACTGAAGCTTTCTTT. It specifies CASSLSPGPCTEAFF.

This sequence joins TRBV19 and TRBJ1-2, with TRBD1 as a possible D gene (5 bases). Looked up from germline, CDR1 is LNHDA and CDR2 is SQIVND (reference sequence). The CDR3 is 14 amino acids. Trimming cost V 3 bases and J 2 bases, with 10 bases left between them. In DNA form, the CDR3 reads TGTGCCAGTAGTATCGGCGGGACCAACTATGGCTACACCTTC. It encodes CASSIGGTNYGYTF.

There are many counts of this clonotype. The chain joins TRBV7-6 to TRBJ2-2, with TRBD2 as a possible D gene (7 bases). With 5 bases removed from V and 4 bases from J, the gap between germline ends came to 17 bases. Looked up from germline, CDR1 is SGHVS and CDR2 is FNYEAQ. The CDR3 contains 16 residues. The CDR3: CASSPQRGGGTGELFF. CDR3 DNA: TGTGCCAGCAGCCCACAGCGGGGAGGGGGCACCGGGGAGCTGTTTTTT.

At least ten counts were recorded for this clonotype. The CDR3 loop is CASSGSGTLEGKLFF. The CDR3 coding sequence is TGTGCCAGCAGTGGTTCCGGGACCCTCGAAGGAAAACTGTTTTTT. The chain combines TRBV27 with TRBJ1-4; D might be TRBD1 (5 bases). The CDR3 has 15 amino acids. V was clipped by 5 bases and J by 10 bases, with 20 bases between them. Germline V gene sequence: CDR1 MNHEY, CDR2 SMNVEV (reference sequence). The full variable domain, in which reference TRBV27 and TRBJ1-4 provide the parts outside the CDR3, is EAQVTQNPRYLITVTGKKLTVTCSQNMNHEYMSWYRQDPGLGLRQIYYSMNVEVTDKGDVPEGYKVSRKEKRNFPLILESPSPNQTSLYFCASSGSGTLEGKLFFGSGTQLSVL.

The chain joins TRBV7-2 to TRBJ1-2, with D perhaps matching TRBD1 (6 bases). The V and J ends lost 1 base and 2 bases respectively, with 14 bases between them. The CDR3 length is 16 residues. Germline CDR1 and CDR2: SGHTA and FQGNSA. The CDR3 DNA is TGTGCCAGCAGCTTAGATGGCCAGGGGCTAAACTATGGCTACACCTTC. This codes for CASSLDGQGLNYGYTF.